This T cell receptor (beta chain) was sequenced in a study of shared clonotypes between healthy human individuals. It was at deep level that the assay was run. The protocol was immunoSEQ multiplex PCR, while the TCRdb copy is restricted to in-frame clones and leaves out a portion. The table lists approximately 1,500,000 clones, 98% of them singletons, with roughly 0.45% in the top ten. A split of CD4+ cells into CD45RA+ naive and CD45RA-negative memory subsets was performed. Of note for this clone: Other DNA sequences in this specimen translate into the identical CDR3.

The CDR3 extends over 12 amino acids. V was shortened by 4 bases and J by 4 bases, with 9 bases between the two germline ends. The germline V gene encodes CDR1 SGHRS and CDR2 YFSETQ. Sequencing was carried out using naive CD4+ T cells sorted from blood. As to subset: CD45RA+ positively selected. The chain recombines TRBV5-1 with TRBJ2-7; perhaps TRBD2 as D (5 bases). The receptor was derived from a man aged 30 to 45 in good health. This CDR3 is CASSQGGYEQYF. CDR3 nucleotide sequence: TGCGCCAGCAGCCAAGGAGGTTACGAGCAGTACTTC.